What follows is one T cell receptor (beta chain) and its context. Its antigen has not been determined. The sample holds no much larger clone one base away, and base qualities are not on file. The donors were healthy, HIV-negative adults who had no recently reported acute infections or vaccinations. Every donor was a Caucasian adult residing in Nashville, Tennessee, USA. CD4+ T cells were enriched by magnetic negative selection, after which naive cells were positively selected on CD45RA and the negative fraction was taken as the memory subset. Blood was obtained by leukapheresis, after which PBMCs were separated by Ficoll-Histopaque density gradient centrifugation and cryopreserved in liquid nitrogen vapor phase. Purity and quantity of every magnetically sorted T cell population were checked by analytical flow cytometry. Genomic DNA was isolated from each sorted fraction and quantified by UV absorbance on a Nanodrop 2000c.

The source of the sample is a study of shared clonotypes between healthy human individuals (dated by TCRdb to 2019 to 2021). Some background on the complete study: The cohort comprised two women and three men aged 18 to 49 years. Per donor, three plates each were used for CD4 naive and CD4 memory, two for CD8 naive, and one for CD8 memory. To estimate repertoire size and how much clonotype sharing occurs between individuals, the study deeply sequenced the blood TCR repertoires of several healthy adults. Different laboratories and diverse techniques were used to prepare libraries and sequence TCR repertoires, to increase sequencing depth and limit assay-specific biases. Per donor, leukapheresis produced somewhere between about 0.8 and 9 billion PBMCs. The research as a whole found: Higher generation probabilities were observed for clonotypes shared by all four sorted-subset donors than for non-shared clonotypes. Pairwise subsampling led to the expectation that sequencing depth would affect the degree of clonotype sharing among donors. Sharing across a handful of donors was observed for around 4.8% of naive CD4, over 3% of naive CD8, over 2% of memory CD4, and roughly 0.4% of memory CD8 clonotypes. Rarefaction of sorted-subset datasets indicated incomplete sequencing despite the large sequencing depth. The small number of donors limited the genetic and exposure-history diversity represented. Naive subsets generally had larger estimated clonotype richness than memory subsets did. Sampling was restricted to blood, and TCR repertoires in tissue are likely to differ from TCR repertoires in blood.

There are 12 amino acids in the CDR3, from cysteine to phenylalanine inclusive. This entry keeps only the CDR3 DNA: 36 bases, framed from base 1. CDR1 and CDR2 were assigned from the germline V gene (reference sequence) as SEHNR and FQNEAQ. V has 3 bases trimmed and J has 10 bases trimmed; junction bases matching no gene number 4. Using the deep immunoSEQ assay, TCR CDR3 regions were amplified from genomic DNA by multiplex PCR. Extracted genomic DNA from each cell subset was distributed evenly across all wells of several immunoSEQ 96-well plates, and each plate was treated as a replicate. For sorted subsets, each replicate PCR was loaded with approximately 190 ng genomic DNA, equivalent to roughly 30,000 T cell genomes. Purified libraries were quantified with a Qubit 3.0 fluorometer, sized on a Bioanalyzer 2100, and re-quantified with the KAPA Library Quantification kit. Every immunoSEQ 96-well plate was sequenced on a separate single-read 150-cycle Illumina NextSeq 550 flow cell. In the source study's methods: The immunoSEQ output contained only junctional sequences without quality scores, so filtering could not match that applied to full-length reads. Sequences were annotated with PyIR, a Python wrapper for IgBLAST v1.9, using IMGT germline references to assign V/J genes and CDR3. Any read was removed if the V/J assignment was weak (E-value above 1e-6), the CDR3 was missing, or the read contained stop codons, out-of-frame junctions, or ambiguous translated residues. V3J clonotypes were defined by identical inferred V gene, J gene, and CDR3 amino acid sequence. Percentage overlap between repertoires was computed as shared unique clonotypes divided by the size of the smaller repertoire. RTK rarefaction, the Chao1 estimator, and Recon v2.1 estimates of unobserved clonotypes were used to assess repertoire richness. Generation probabilities for all TCRbeta clonotypes obtained by the gDNA method from several donors were computed using OLGA. Held by TCRdb, this immuneACCESS table contains in-frame sequences only and omits some clones. Under half of the omission traces to an unresolved V gene where checked; the cause of the rest is unknown. From that table come the V and J calls and clone size; the DNA was used to work out D and trimming. In this sample the table shows over 2 million clones, roughly 94% of which occur a single time. The ten largest make up 0.13% of the sample.

The chain was built from TRBV7-9 and TRBJ1-1, with TRBD1 identical over 8 junction bases. Sequenced sample: naive CD4+ T cells sorted from blood. In the paper's terms, the cell subset or site label means: CD45RA+ positively selected. The clonotype was recovered from a man aged 18-30 years in good health. The DNA sequence is TGTGCCAGCAGCTTCACCGGGACAGGAGCTTTCTTT. It is translated as CASSFTGTGAFF.